The 32 T cell receptor beta chains below come from one sample, sequenced in a study of shared clonotypes between healthy human individuals. Generated by immunoSEQ multiplex PCR, the TCRdb table keeps only in-frame clones and is missing some. The sample contains approximately 2,300,000 clones, around 92% of which appear only once. The sequenced sample was naive CD4+ T cells from PBMCs. Subset here: CD45RA+ positively selected. The receptors originated from a man aged 18 to 30 in good health. Some clones in this sample may be carry-over from other donors' samples.

CDR3 in DNA: TGTGCCAGTAGTATAGGGAACTACAATGAGCAGTTCTTC. Its translation: CASSIGNYNEQFF. V gene TRBV19 combines with J gene TRBJ2-1; D gene uncertain. V gave up 1 base and J gave up 3 bases, with 4 bases separating them. The CDR3 contains 13 residues. Germline-derived CDR1 and CDR2 are LNHDA and SQIVND (reference sequence).

The rearrangement joins TRBV9 to TRBJ2-7; 9 bases agree with TRBD1. Trimming at V came to 4 bases and at J to 4 bases, leaving 6 bases not matched to a gene. The CDR3 contains 14 residues. The V gene's germline CDR1 is SGDLS and CDR2 YYNGEE. The CDR3, as DNA: TGTGCCAGCAGCCTTACAGGGGGCTCGTACGAGCAGTACTTC. This sequence encodes CASSLTGGSYEQYF.

The chain has TRBV5-1 and TRBJ2-7; D is possibly TRBD2 (6 bases). Germline values: CDR1 SGHRS, CDR2 YFSETQ. The CDR3 is 14 amino acids. Trimming removed 4 bases at V and 2 bases at J, with 13 bases between. The CDR3 nucleotides are TGCGCCAGCAGCCTGGGACTCCGCCCCTACGAGCAGTACTTC. It is translated as CASSLGLRPYEQYF.

The chain's CDR3 is CASSLTGAQETQYF. The DNA for the CDR3 is TGTGCCAGCAGCTTGACGGGGGCCCAAGAGACCCAGTACTTC. This chain joins TRBV5-6 and TRBJ2-5, with D perhaps matching TRBD1 or TRBD2 (6 bases each). Per the germline V gene, CDR1 is SGHDT and CDR2 is YYEEEE. Trimming removed 1 base from V and 1 base from J, with 8 bases in between. The CDR3 runs to 14 residues.

A word on this clone: The same CDR3 arises from other DNA sequences in this sample as well. The gene calls are TRBV6-5 and TRBJ2-7, with no clear D. V dropped 1 base and J dropped 6 bases, with 4 bases sitting between them. CDR3 size: 11 residues. Germline CDR1 and CDR2: MNHEY and SVGAGI. The CDR3 here is CASSYLGEQYF. In nucleotides, the CDR3 is TGTGCCAGCAGTTACTTGGGCGAGCAGTACTTC.

This chain joins TRBV25-1 and TRBJ1-2, with a possible D match to TRBD1 (5 bases). V was shortened by 3 bases and J by 3 bases, with 14 bases between the two germline ends. This CDR3 is built from 15 residues. Per the germline V gene, CDR1 is MGHDK and CDR2 is SYGVNS. The CDR3 DNA reads as TGTGCCAGCAGTGACCCCCAGGGAGGGGACTATGGCTACACCTTC. Amino acids: CASSDPQGGDYGYTF.

The genes are TRBV5-5 and TRBJ2-3; no reliable D call. CDR1 SGHKS and CDR2 YYEKEE come from the germline V gene (reference sequence). V was trimmed by 0 bases and J by 0 bases, leaving 14 bases between them. The CDR3 covers 17 residues. CDR3 nucleotides: TGTGCCAGCAGCTTGGATCTCTTGAGAGGCAGCACAGATACGCAGTATTTT. Translation gives CASSLDLLRGSTDTQYF.

The V and J genes are TRBV28 and TRBJ2-6; D might be TRBD1 (5 bases). The germline V and J ends were trimmed by 7 bases and 0 bases, with 13 bases remaining between them. CDR3 length equals 16 residues. CDR1 and CDR2 (germline): MDHEN, SYDVKM. The CDR3 here is CASTVRASSGANVLTF. CDR3 nucleotide sequence: TGTGCCAGCACCGTCAGGGCTAGCTCTGGGGCCAACGTCCTGACTTTC.

This clone was seen a single time. The rearrangement links TRBV5-4 to TRBJ2-1; D may correspond to TRBD1 or TRBD2 (5 bases each). The germline V gene has CDR1 SGHNT and CDR2 YYREEE (reference sequence). Between the trimmed V and J ends, which lost 0 bases and 4 bases, there was a span of 11 bases. This CDR3 contains 15 residues. The CDR3 region has the DNA TGTGCCAGCAGCTTGGACGGGACCAGTTACAATGAGCAGTTCTTC. Amino acid sequence: CASSLDGTSYNEQFF. Complete variable domain (other parts from reference TRBV5-4 and TRBJ2-1): ETGVTQSPTHLIKTRGQQVTLRCSSQSGHNTVSWYQQALGQGPQFIFQYYREEENGRGNFPPRFSGLQFPNYSSELNVNALELDDSALYLCASSLDGTSYNEQFFGPGTRLTVL.

Of note for this clone: Other DNA sequences in this specimen translate into the identical CDR3. The chain combines TRBV5-1 with TRBJ1-1; D might be TRBD1 (5 bases). The CDR3 extends over 14 amino acids. Deletions cut 0 bases from V and 5 bases from J, with 11 bases between. The V gene's germline CDR1 is SGHRS and CDR2 YFSETQ. CDR3 nucleotides: TGCGCCAGCAGCTTGGGCGGGGCGGGAACTGAAGCTTTCTTT. Translating gives CASSLGGAGTEAFF.

This sequence joins TRBV4-1 and TRBJ2-5, with TRBD2 matching over 8 bases. J lost 5 bases, V lost 4 bases, and 21 bases had no gene match. This CDR3 has 19 residues. CDR1 is MGHRA and CDR2 is YSYEKL in the germline V gene. The CDR3 loop is CASSPVWLRRREEGETQYF. As DNA, the CDR3 is TGCGCCAGCAGCCCCGTCTGGTTGAGGAGGCGGGAGGAAGGGGAGACCCAGTACTTC.

This clone was counted between two and nine times. The rearrangement links TRBV29-1 to TRBJ1-1; D gene ambiguous. V lost 6 bases to trimming and J lost 7 bases, with 9 bases between them. The CDR3 is 10 amino acids. CDR1 and CDR2 from the germline V gene are SQVTM and ANQGSEA. The CDR3 here is CSVLTYEAFF. CDR3 nucleotides: TGCAGCGTGTTGACATATGAAGCTTTCTTT.

This sequence joins TRBV9 and TRBJ2-2; D might be TRBD2 (6 bases). The CDR3 spans 17 residues. Trimming stripped 0 bases from V and 2 bases from J, with 14 bases between. CDR1 SGDLS and CDR2 YYNGEE come from the germline V gene. As DNA, the CDR3 is TGTGCCAGCAGCGTAGGCAGCGGGCTGACTAACACCGGGGAGCTGTTTTTT. This codes for CASSVGSGLTNTGELFF.

J is TRBJ1-2 and V is TRBV4-2, with D possibly TRBD1 on 6 matching bases. Germline V lookup: CDR1 LGHNA, CDR2 YNFKEQ. V lost 4 bases and J 5 bases, leaving 17 bases between the germline ends. The CDR3 contains 15 residues. In DNA, the CDR3 is TGTGCCAGCAGCCTTAGGACAGCTTCTTCTTATGGCTACACCTTC. This translates into CASSLRTASSYGYTF.

This chain links TRBV5-1 with TRBJ2-5, with TRBD1 matching 9 bases. The DNA end is more similar to TRBJ2-7, so the J call may be wrong. The CDR3 runs to 15 residues. Germline V gene sequence: CDR1 SGHRS, CDR2 YFSETQ. Here the CDR3 DNA reads TGCGCCAGCAGCTCCGGGACAGGGAGGACAGACGAGCAGTACTTC. It codes for CASSSGTGRTDEQYF.

The V gene is TRBV18, the J gene TRBJ2-6; 7 bases are shared with TRBD1. There are 18 residues in the CDR3. J lost 0 bases, V lost 4 bases, and 9 bases had no gene match. CDR1 and CDR2 (germline): KGHSH, LQKENI. The CDR3 here is CASSLTGAGVSGANVLTF. For the CDR3, the DNA is TGTGCCAGCTCACTAACAGGGGCAGGGGTCTCTGGGGCCAACGTCCTGACTTTC.

This sequence joins TRBV6-1 and TRBJ2-5; 12 positions match TRBD1. The CDR3 covers 14 residues. V dropped 8 bases and J dropped 6; count of bases not matched to a gene: 7. Germline CDR1 and CDR2: MNHNS and SASEGT. The CDR3 bases are TGTGCCAGCGTCGGGACAGGGGGCAGAAAGACCCAGTACTTC. It specifies CASVGTGGRKTQYF.

V gene TRBV7-9 combines with J gene TRBJ2-7; 7 bases are a match to TRBD1. The CDR3 sequence is 15 residues long. Germline trimming cut 4 bases from V and 1 base from J; bases unmatched to any gene: 7. Per germline, CDR1 SEHNR and CDR2 FQNEAQ (reference sequence). CDR3: CASSSTTGSSYEQYF. The CDR3 coding sequence is TGTGCCAGCAGCTCAACGACAGGGTCTTCCTACGAGCAGTACTTC.

The chain uses TRBV30 and TRBJ2-1, with 13 bases aligning to TRBD2. Trimming removed 1 base from V and 3 bases from J; junction bases left unmatched: 6. This CDR3 is built from 17 residues. Germline values: CDR1 GTSNPN, CDR2 SVGIG (reference sequence). CDR3 bases: TGTGCCTGGAGTGCGATCCGACTAGCGGGAGGCTACAATGAGCAGTTCTTC. Residues: CAWSAIRLAGGYNEQFF.

The CDR3 is CASSLTSPRGYGYTF. For the CDR3, the DNA is TGTGCCAGCAGTTTAACCTCTCCGAGAGGCTATGGCTACACCTTC. The rearrangement joins TRBV28 to TRBJ1-2, with D hard to call. Per germline, CDR1 MDHEN and CDR2 SYDVKM. CDR3 size: 15 residues. Trimming stripped 2 bases from V and 4 bases from J, with 14 bases between.

The V and J genes are TRBV29-1 and TRBJ2-7, with 10 bases that match TRBD2. V lost 2 bases and J lost 11; bases outside the gene matches: 3. The CDR3 consists of 11 residues. Germline CDR1 reads SQVTM; CDR2 reads ANQGSEA. CDR3 DNA: TGCAGCGTTGAACTTAGCGGGAGGAAGTACTTC. Translating it yields CSVELSGRKYF.

V is TRBV7-2 and J is TRBJ1-5, with D possibly matching TRBD1 (5 bases). Trimming left V 1 base short and J 7 bases short, with 11 bases between. The CDR3 sequence is 14 residues long. The germline V gene has CDR1 SGHTA and CDR2 FQGNSA. The CDR3 sequence: CASSLDRGRQPQHF. The DNA for the CDR3 is TGTGCCAGCAGCTTAGATCGGGGGAGACAGCCCCAGCATTTT.

The chain is built from TRBV10-3 and TRBJ1-3, with D uncertain. The ends were cut back, 7 bases at V and 11 bases at J, with 18 bases in the middle. This CDR3 has 13 amino acids. From germline, CDR1 is ENHRY and CDR2 SYGVKD. The CDR3 DNA reads as TGTGCCATCAAGCGAGAGGCGGGGTCGGCCATATATTTT. This translates into CAIKREAGSAIYF.

The chain joins TRBV29-1 to TRBJ2-5; D uncertain. The length of the CDR3 is 11 residues. Trimming left V 7 bases short and J 4 bases short, with 10 bases between. The germline CDR1 and CDR2 sequences are SQVTM and ANQGSEA. The DNA of the CDR3 is TGCAGCGAAGCAGAGGCAGAGACCCAGTACTTC. Translation: CSEAEAETQYF.

The J gene is TRBJ1-4, the V gene TRBV21-1. TRBV21-1 is given as a pseudogene. This CDR3 has 15 residues. CDR3 in amino acids: CASSPGGGFNEKLFF. CDR3 DNA sequence: TGTGCCAGCAGCCCAGGGGGGGGCTTTAATGAAAAACTGTTTTTT.

This clone has just one count. This rearrangement joins TRBV5-1 to TRBJ1-2; D is possibly TRBD1 (5 bases). CDR3 length equals 17 residues. Germline V gene data show CDR1 as SGHRS and CDR2 as YFSETQ. The germline V and J ends were trimmed by 1 base and 1 base, with 17 bases remaining between them. The CDR3 is CASSLKAGREINYGYTF. The CDR3 region has the DNA TGCGCCAGCAGCTTGAAGGCAGGGAGGGAAATTAACTATGGCTACACCTTC.

V and J are TRBV28 and TRBJ1-2, with D unresolved. In germline, CDR1 is MDHEN, CDR2 SYDVKM. The CDR3 contains 13 residues. Trimming shortened V by 5 bases and J by 5 bases, and 12 bases separated the two germline ends. The CDR3 sequence: CASSRRRNYGYTF. Here the CDR3 DNA reads TGTGCCAGCAGTCGGAGGAGAAATTATGGCTACACCTTC.

The CDR3 is CASSLQGAIAEAFF. The DNA of the CDR3 is TGTGCCAGCAGCTTACAGGGGGCTATAGCTGAAGCTTTCTTT. The chain carries TRBV11-2 and TRBJ1-1; 8 bases agree with TRBD1. Germline CDR1 and CDR2: SGHAT and FQNNGV. The J segment lost 6 bases and the V segment lost 2 bases, leaving 5 bases of the junction unmatched. The CDR3 extends over 14 amino acids. Combining the CDR3 with reference TRBV11-2 and TRBJ1-1 gives the whole variable domain EAGVAQSPRYKIIEKRQSVAFWCNPISGHATLYWYQQILGQGPKLLIQFQNNGVVDDSQLPKDRFSAERLKGVDSTLKIQPAKLEDSAVYLCASSLQGAIAEAFFGQGTRLTVV.

The V gene is TRBV7-2, the J gene TRBJ2-1; D is uncertain. From germline, CDR1 is SGHTA and CDR2 FQGNSA. Trimming left V 6 bases short and J 6 bases short, with 12 bases between. The CDR3 covers 13 residues. This CDR3 reads CASSRGNLNEQFF. CDR3 in DNA: TGTGCCAGCAGTCGTGGGAACCTCAATGAGCAGTTCTTC.

The CDR3 bases are TGTGCCAGCAGCCCGGGGGTCCATGAGCAGTTCTTC. As protein: CASSPGVHEQFF. V usage is TRBV7-3 and J usage is TRBJ2-1, with D possibly TRBD2 on 6 matching bases. Trimming left V 5 bases short and J 8 bases short, with 10 bases between. This CDR3 comprises 12 residues. Germline CDR1 reads SGHTA; CDR2 reads FQGTGA.

This CDR3 is CASSGPSGLGLYDTQYF. CDR3 sequence (DNA): TGTGCCAGCAGTGGCCCGAGCGGGCTCGGGTTGTATGATACGCAGTATTTT. This chain uses TRBV25-1 with TRBJ2-3; D is perhaps TRBD2 (6 bases). V was shortened by 4 bases and J by 6 bases, with 23 bases between the two germline ends. The CDR3 extends over 17 amino acids. Germline assignment: CDR1 MGHDK and CDR2 SYGVNS.

The rearrangement uses TRBV28 and TRBJ1-5; weak D call: TRBD1 (6 bases). The CDR3 covers 17 residues. V was clipped by 4 bases and J by 0 bases, with 16 bases between them. Germline CDR1 MDHEN, CDR2 SYDVKM. The CDR3 nucleotides are TGTGCCAGCAGTTCCCCCGGGACACCGTCTAGCAATCAGCCCCAGCATTTT. Encoded protein: CASSSPGTPSSNQPQHF.